A selection of T cell receptor beta chains follows, all from one sample in a study of blood T cell repertoires in COVID-19. Sequencing used immunoSEQ multiplex PCR; TCRdb keeps in-frame clones, though not all of them. The sample has roughly 410,000 clones, around 91% seen once. Sequenced: peripheral blood. These receptors were obtained from a woman between 40 and 55 years old with COVID-19, enrolled during active disease. Each CDR3 is given with its conserved first and last residue. A D gene is named only where the DNA matches it firmly. Not every row has a clone size; where given, it reads once, few, many or a size class.

j_call clone_size d_call v_call cdr3_length cdr3_nt cdr3_aa
TRBJ2-2 - TRBD1 TRBV19 16 TGTGCCAGTAGTACGCTAACAGGGGGCGGAACCGGGGAGCTGTTTTTT CASSTLTGGGTGELFF
TRBJ1-5 - TRBD1 TRBV5-4 15 TGTGCCAGCAGCTTGAGTCCAGGGGGCGGGCAGCCCCAGCATTTT CASSLSPGGGQPQHF
TRBJ2-2 - TRBD1 TRBV6-2/TRBV6-3 14 TGTGCCAGCAGCCCAGGACAGGACACCGGGGAGCTGTTTTTT CASSPGQDTGELFF
TRBJ1-6 few TRBD1 TRBV4-2 15 TGTGCCAGCAGCCAAGACGGACAGGGCGACTCACCCCTCCACTTT CASSQDGQGDSPLHF
TRBJ2-3 once - TRBV6-2/TRBV6-3 12 TGTGCCAGCAGTCCGGGAACAGATACGCAGTATTTT CASSPGTDTQYF
TRBJ2-7 once TRBD1 TRBV28 16 TGTGCCAGCAGTGACCTACCGGGACAGGGATCCTACGAGCAGTACTTC CASSDLPGQGSYEQYF
TRBJ1-1 - TRBD1 TRBV3-1/TRBV3-2 15 TGTGCCAGCAGCCCCACCGGGACAGAAAACACTGAAGCTTTCTTT CASSPTGTENTEAFF
TRBJ2-7 - - TRBV27 11 TGTGCCAGCAGACAGGGCCCGGAGCAGTACTTC CASRQGPEQYF
TRBJ1-5 - - TRBV27 15 TGTGCCAGCAGCCCGGTAGCCTATAGCAATCAGCCCCAGCATTTT CASSPVAYSNQPQHF
TRBJ1-2 - TRBD1 TRBV9 14 TGTGCCAGCAGCGTTAACAGGGGGGACTATGGCTACACCTTC CASSVNRGDYGYTF
TRBJ2-7 - - TRBV27 15 TGTGCCAGCAGTTCGTACCTAAGAGGCTCCTACGAGCAGTACTTC CASSSYLRGSYEQYF
TRBJ2-2 - TRBD2 TRBV11-2 18 TGTGCCAGCAGCCCCCGGACTAGCGGGACCACCCCCGGGGGGGAGCTGTTTTTT CASSPRTSGTTPGGELFF
TRBJ1-1 once - TRBV7-9 13 TGTGCCAGCAGCCAAGACACAGACACTGAAGCTTTCTTT CASSQDTDTEAFF
TRBJ2-1 - - TRBV9 15 TGTGCCAGCAGCGTCGAGGGTACCCCATACAATGAGCAGTTCTTC CASSVEGTPYNEQFF
TRBJ2-7 - TRBD1 TRBV19 18 TGTGCCAGTAGTATAGATCTAGGGCAGGGGGCGTTGTCCTACGAGCAGTACTTC CASSIDLGQGALSYEQYF
TRBJ1-2 - TRBD1 TRBV6-5 13 TGTGCCAGCAGCGTCGGACAGGGCGCTGGCTACACCTTC CASSVGQGAGYTF
TRBJ2-5 - - TRBV7-9 17 TGTGCCAGCAGCCGATCCCTAACCCTGACAGGCGGAGAGACCCAGTACTTC CASSRSLTLTGGETQYF
TRBJ2-4 - - TRBV30 15 TGTGCCTGGGCTCGGGGAACGGTAGCCAAAAACATTCAGTACTTC CAWARGTVAKNIQYF
TRBJ1-1 - - TRBV6-6 13 TGTGCCAGCAGAACGACAGTGAACACTGAAGCTTTCTTT CASRTTVNTEAFF
TRBJ1-1 - TRBD1 TRBV7-9 15 TGTGCCAGCAGCTTACCGACAGGGAGGAACACTGAAGCTTTCTTT CASSLPTGRNTEAFF
TRBJ2-2 - TRBD2 TRBV18 16 TGTGCCAGCTCACCGCTAATTAGCGGGGGCTCCGGGGAGCTGTTTTTT CASSPLISGGSGELFF
TRBJ2-7 - TRBD1 TRBV6-5 12 TGTGCCAGCAGTTTACAGGGGCCCGAGCAGTACTTC CASSLQGPEQYF
TRBJ2-2 - TRBD1 TRBV28 14 TGTGCCAGCATCCCGGGACAGCTCACCGGGGAGCTGTTTTTT CASIPGQLTGELFF
TRBJ2-1 - TRBD2 TRBV7-2 17 TGTGCCAGCAGCTTAGGGGGACTACTCAGCTCCTACAATGAGCAGTTCTTC CASSLGGLLSSYNEQFF
TRBJ1-5 - TRBD1 TRBV18 15 TGTGCCAGCTCGTACCGGGACAGTGTTAATCAGCCCCAGCATTTT CASSYRDSVNQPQHF
TRBJ1-3 - - TRBV21-1 11 TGTGCCAGCAGCCCCAGAAACACCATATATTTT CASSPRNTIYF
TRBJ1-4 - TRBD1 TRBV6-4 15 TGTGCCAGCAGTAAGGACAGGGCACCTAATGAAAAACTGTTTTTT CASSKDRAPNEKLFF
TRBJ2-2 - TRBD1 TRBV28 17 TGTGCCAGCACCTTTCCCCCCGGACAGGGAAGGACCGGGGAGCTGTTTTTT CASTFPPGQGRTGELFF
TRBJ1-2 - - TRBV7-9 15 TGTGCCAGCAGCGAAAGGGGGGGAGAGGTCTATGGCTACACCTTC CASSERGGEVYGYTF
TRBJ2-7 once TRBD1 TRBV28 12 TGTGCCAGTCAGACAGGGGGCTACGAGCAGTACTTC CASQTGGYEQYF
TRBJ1-3 - - TRBV28 12 TGTGCCAGCTTGGCCCTGGGAAACACCATATATTTT CASLALGNTIYF
TRBJ1-4 - TRBD1 TRBV28 16 TGTGCCAGCAGTTCCATGGGACAGGGTACACGTGAAAAACTGTTTTTT CASSSMGQGTREKLFF
TRBJ1-2 once TRBD1 TRBV6-2/TRBV6-3 17 TGTGCCAGCAGTTACGTGTGGACAACAGGGGAGGACTATGGCTACACCTTC CASSYVWTTGEDYGYTF
TRBJ2-7 - TRBD2 TRBV27 19 TGTGCCAGCAGGAAACAGGGAACTAGCGGGGATCCCTCTTACTACGAGCAGTACTTC CASRKQGTSGDPSYYEQYF
TRBJ2-7 - - TRBV5-1 13 TGCGCCAGCAGCTGGGACTTAGCCTACGAGCAGTACTTC CASSWDLAYEQYF
TRBJ1-6 - TRBD1 TRBV5-4 15 TGTGCCAGCAGCTCCGGGGACAGGGTCAATTCACCCCTCCACTTT CASSSGDRVNSPLHF
TRBJ2-5 - TRBD1 TRBV5-6 16 TGTGCCAGCAGCCCCGGACGGGACAGGGTACTAGAGACCCAGTACTTC CASSPGRDRVLETQYF
TRBJ1-4 - - TRBV20-1 14 TGCAGTGCTAGTTCCGGGGGACGGGATGAAAAACTGTTTTTT CSASSGGRDEKLFF
TRBJ1-5 - TRBD1 TRBV30 13 TGTGCCTGGAGTGGACAGGGGATTGAGCCCCAGCATTTT CAWSGQGIEPQHF
TRBJ1-5 - TRBD1 TRBV7-9 14 TGTGCCAGCAGGGGACAGGATAGCAATCAGCCCCAGCATTTT CASRGQDSNQPQHF
TRBJ2-6 - TRBD1 TRBV5-5 18 TGTGCCAGCAGCTTGCTTTCCATTACAGGGGCAGGCGGCAACGTCCTGACTTTC CASSLLSITGAGGNVLTF
TRBJ1-5 - TRBD1 TRBV7-8 18 TGTGCCAGCAGCTTCTATATCGACAGGGCCCATAGCAATCAGCCCCAGCATTTT CASSFYIDRAHSNQPQHF
TRBJ2-2 - - TRBV9 13 TGTGCCAGCAGCGTAGGGACTACCGGGGAGCTGTTTTTT CASSVGTTGELFF
TRBJ2-7 - - TRBV13 13 TGTGCCAGCCGCCAGGCAGCATCCTACGAGCAGTACTTC CASRQAASYEQYF
TRBJ1-5 - TRBD1 TRBV4-1 15 TGCGCCAGCAGCCACATTCCAGGGGGCGAACAGCCCCAGCATTTT CASSHIPGGEQPQHF
TRBJ1-4 - - TRBV28 14 TGTGCCAGCAGGCCGACCGGGGATAATGAAAAACTGTTTTTT CASRPTGDNEKLFF
TRBJ1-1 - - TRBV4-1 15 TGCGCCAGCAGCCAAGATACGGGTAGGTACACTGAAGCTTTCTTT CASSQDTGRYTEAFF
TRBJ2-5 - TRBD2 TRBV24-1 15 TGTGCCACCAGTGATCCCGTCGGGAGGGTCGAGACCCAGTACTTC CATSDPVGRVETQYF
TRBJ1-2 - - TRBV5-4 16 TGTGCCAGCAGCTCACCCCCGGGCAGGGGCAACTATGGCTACACCTTC CASSSPPGRGNYGYTF
TRBJ2-3 - - TRBV27 15 TGTGCCAGCAGTTTGAGGGCTAGCGTCCCAGATACGCAGTATTTT CASSLRASVPDTQYF
TRBJ1-6 - - TRBV14 15 TGTGCCAGCAGCCAAGCATTGATTAGAAGATCACCCCTCCACTTT CASSQALIRRSPLHF
TRBJ2-7 - - TRBV4-3 15 TGCGCCAGCAGCCATTCCCCCGGGGTCTCCTACGAGCAGTACTTC CASSHSPGVSYEQYF
TRBJ1-2 - TRBD1 TRBV6-2/TRBV6-3 17 TGTGCCAGCAGTTCCCCGACCCCCGACGGGACAGGGGGTGGCTACACCTTC CASSSPTPDGTGGGYTF